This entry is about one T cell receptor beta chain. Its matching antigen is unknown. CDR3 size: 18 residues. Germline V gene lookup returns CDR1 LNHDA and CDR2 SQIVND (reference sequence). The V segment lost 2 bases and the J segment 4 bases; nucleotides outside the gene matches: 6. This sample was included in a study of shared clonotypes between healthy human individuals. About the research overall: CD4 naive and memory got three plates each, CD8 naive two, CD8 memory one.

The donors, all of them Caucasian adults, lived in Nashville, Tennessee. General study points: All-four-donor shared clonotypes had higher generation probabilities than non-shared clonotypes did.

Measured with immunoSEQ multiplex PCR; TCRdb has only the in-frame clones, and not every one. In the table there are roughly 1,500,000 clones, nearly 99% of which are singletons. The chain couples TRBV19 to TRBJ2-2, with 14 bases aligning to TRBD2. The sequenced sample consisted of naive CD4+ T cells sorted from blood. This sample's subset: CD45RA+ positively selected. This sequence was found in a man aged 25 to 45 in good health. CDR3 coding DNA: TGTGCCAGTAGTATAAAGGGACTAGCGGGAGTTAGCACCGGGGAGCTGTTTTTT. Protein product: CASSIKGLAGVSTGELFF.